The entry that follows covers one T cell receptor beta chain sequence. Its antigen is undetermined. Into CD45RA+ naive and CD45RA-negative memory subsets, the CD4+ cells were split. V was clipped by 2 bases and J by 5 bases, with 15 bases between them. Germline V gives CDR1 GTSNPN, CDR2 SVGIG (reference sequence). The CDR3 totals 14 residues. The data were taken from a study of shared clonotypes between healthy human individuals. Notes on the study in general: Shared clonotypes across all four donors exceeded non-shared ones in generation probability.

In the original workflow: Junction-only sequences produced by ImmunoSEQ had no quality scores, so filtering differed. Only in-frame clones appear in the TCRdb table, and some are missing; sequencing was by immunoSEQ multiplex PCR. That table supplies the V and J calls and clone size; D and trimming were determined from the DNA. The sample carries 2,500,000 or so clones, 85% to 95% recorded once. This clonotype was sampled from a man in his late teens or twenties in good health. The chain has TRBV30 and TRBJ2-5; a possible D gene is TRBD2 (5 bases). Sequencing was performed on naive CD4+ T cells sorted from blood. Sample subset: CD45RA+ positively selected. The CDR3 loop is CAWSPAPGLETQYF. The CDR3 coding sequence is TGTGCCTGGAGTCCAGCCCCGGGGTTGGAGACCCAGTACTTC.